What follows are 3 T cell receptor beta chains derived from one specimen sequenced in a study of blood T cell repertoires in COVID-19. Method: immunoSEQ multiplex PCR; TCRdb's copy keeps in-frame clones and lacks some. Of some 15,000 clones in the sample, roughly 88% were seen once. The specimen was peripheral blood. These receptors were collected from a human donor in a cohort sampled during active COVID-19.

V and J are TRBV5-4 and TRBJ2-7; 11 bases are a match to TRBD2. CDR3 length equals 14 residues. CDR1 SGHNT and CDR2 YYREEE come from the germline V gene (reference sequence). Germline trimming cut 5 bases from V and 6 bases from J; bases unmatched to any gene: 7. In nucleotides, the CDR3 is TGTGCCAGCAGTGTAGCGGGAGGGCCGGGCGAGCAGTACTTC. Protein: CASSVAGGPGEQYF.

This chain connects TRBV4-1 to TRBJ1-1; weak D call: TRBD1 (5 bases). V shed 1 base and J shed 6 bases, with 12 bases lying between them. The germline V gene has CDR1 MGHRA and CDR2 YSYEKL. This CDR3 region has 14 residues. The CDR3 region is CASSQVSSGSEAFF. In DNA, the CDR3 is TGCGCCAGCAGCCAAGTATCCTCAGGGTCTGAAGCTTTCTTT.

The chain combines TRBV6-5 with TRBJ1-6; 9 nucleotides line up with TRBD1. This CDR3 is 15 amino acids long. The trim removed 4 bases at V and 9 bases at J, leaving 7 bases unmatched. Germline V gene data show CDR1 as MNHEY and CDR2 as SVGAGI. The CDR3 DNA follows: TGTGCCAGCAGTTCTCCGACAGGGGGAAGTTCACCCCTCCACTTT. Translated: CASSSPTGGSSPLHF.